This TCR beta chain stems from a study of T cells in localized non-small cell lung cancer. Study-wide points: Exceeding tumor, uninvolved adjacent lung had the highest T cell clonality.

TCRdb's table, derived via immunoSEQ multiplex PCR, lists solely in-frame clones and lacks some. The table includes 30,000 or so clones, roughly 90% detected once. The CDR3 sequence is 17 residues long. The V end was cut by 4 bases, the J end by 2 bases, with 20 bases between. Germline lookup yields CDR1 SGHVS and CDR2 FQNEAQ. In regard to this clone: The antigen is undetermined.

The chain has TRBV7-8 and TRBJ2-5; the D call may be TRBD1 or TRBD2 (6 bases each). Sequenced here: peripheral blood, sampled before any cancer treatment. The source of this sequence is a male donor older than 55 with stage I lung adenocarcinoma. The CDR3 sequence is CASSWGAATEIQETQYF. Here the CDR3 DNA reads TGTGCCAGCAGCTGGGGGGCCGCGACAGAGATACAAGAGACCCAGTACTTC.